This T cell receptor (beta chain) derives from a study of PD-1 blockade in classical Hodgkin lymphoma (dated by TCRdb to 2019 to 2021). Background for the entire study: Nivolumab dosing was 3 mg/kg intravenously every 2 weeks, continuing until either disease progression or unacceptable toxicity. A peripheral blood immune signature of response to PD-1 blockade in classical Hodgkin lymphoma was defined using TCR beta sequencing and CyTOF. General study outcomes and caveats: Lower diversity was seen in patients whose nivolumab began less than 1 year after ASCT, and these patients were left out of later analyses so that immune reconstitution would not confound the results. Baseline TCR diversity was reported as lower in newly diagnosed patients than in healthy donors, and lower still in relapsed/refractory patients. Among trial patients, those achieving complete response had baseline diversity similar to that of newly diagnosed patients, while diversity was significantly lower in partial responders and progressors. CD4+ but not CD8+ TCR diversity rose significantly by C4D1 (p=0.0027 vs p=0.16), most apparent in complete responders (p=0.02). The study was limited to a single clinical trial cohort, and causes of repertoire differences, possibly disease activity or prior therapy, remained undefined.

This sample's time point label indicates: cycle 4 day 1 (C4D1), after less than 7 weeks of nivolumab. All trial patients had relapsed after autologous stem cell transplantation, with cohorts A, B and C differing in prior brentuximab vedotin exposure. The trial cohort comprised fewer than 65 patients with relapsed/refractory classical Hodgkin lymphoma whose best overall responses were complete response, partial response or progressive disease. Single-agent nivolumab was administered to trial patients in the multi-cohort phase II CheckMate 205 trial. An independent review committee assessed best overall response by applying the 2007 International Working Group response criteria. Trial PBMCs were obtained immediately prior to nivolumab initiation (C1D1) and on therapy at cycle 2 day 1 and cycle 4 day 1. Peripheral blood was collected in 8 mL Vacutainer Cell Preparation Tubes, from which PBMCs were isolated by centrifugation and then cryopreserved.

The Qiagen DNeasy kit was used to extract genomic DNA both from unsorted PBMCs and from the negatively selected CD4+ and CD8+ fractions. Amplification of TCR beta CDR3 regions was done by immunoSEQ multiplex PCR with primers that anneal to V and J segments. Amplification bias was minimized using a synthetic immune receptor repertoire, and residual bias was removed computationally after sequencing. Turning to the authors' computational methods: Repertoire diversity was quantified as the Shannon entropy index using custom Python scripts. Unsorted, CD4+ and CD8+ repertoires were examined separately, except in combined analyses, for which CD4+ and CD8+ sequences were merged in silico. A clone was considered expanded if an increase in frequency of at least 2-fold after treatment relative to C1D1 was found, and a pseudocount of 0.5 was applied to clones undetected at baseline. Clones with 0 or 1 copy at C1D1 were classified as singleton clones, and clones with 2 or more copies were classified as non-singleton clones. Clones expanded in unsorted samples were labelled as CD4+, CD8+ or unknown by matching protein sequences in sorted samples from the same patient. Wilcoxon tests were applied to paired samples to test diversity changes from C1D1 to C4D1. TCRdb obtained this table from immuneACCESS and retained in-frame rearrangements with V and J assigned. These tables miss some clones; where compared with another copy, unresolved V genes account for less than half of the shortfall, and the remainder is unexplained. V and J calls and clone size are given by that table; D and trimming were obtained from the DNA. This sample comprises about 32,000 clones, 81% of them detected only once. 17% of the sample comes from the top ten.

With regard to this clone: Its target antigen remains unknown. No much larger clone exists at a distance of one base, and base qualities are not known.

V trim: 0 bases; J trim: 3 bases; unmatched bases: 11. The CDR3 sequence holds 17 residues, the cysteine and phenylalanine included. This entry keeps only the CDR3 DNA: 51 bases, framed from base 1. The germline V gene sets CDR1 to LGHNA and CDR2 to YSLEER. The chain couples TRBV4-3 to TRBJ2-7, and 7 junction bases match TRBD2. The clonotype originates from a human donor with classical Hodgkin lymphoma. The specimen was peripheral blood mononuclear cells (PBMCs), collected before the fourth cycle of nivolumab. The sequenced DNA is TGCGCCAGCAGCCAAGATCGCGCGACTAGCCAATACTACGAGCAGTACTTC. This yields the protein CASSQDRATSQYYEQYF.